This T cell receptor (beta chain) emerged from a study of OX40 agonist ivuxolimab in advanced cancers. Study context: Head and neck, renal cell, melanoma or hepatocellular carcinoma were the cancers that dose-escalation patients had.

Unmatched junction bases numbered 7, after V lost 2 bases and J lost 4 bases. Germline loops: CDR1 KGHSH, CDR2 LQKENI. The CDR3 spans 15 residues. As for this clone: Its antigen is still unknown.

TCRdb's copy holds only in-frame clones and misses some; the assay was immunoSEQ multiplex PCR. Counted here are some 64,000 clones, approximately 84% occurring once; the ten biggest clones make up 9.8%. Findings and caveats of the study: Partial responders receiving 0.1-3.0 mg/kg showed among the lowest clonal expansion. Undetermined was the antigen specificity of the expanded peripheral T cells.

Sequenced here: CD4+ or CD8+ T cells sorted from blood, sampled in a trial of the OX40 agonist ivuxolimab. The chain combines TRBV18 with TRBJ2-5; 7 positions agree with TRBD1. This TCR derives from an adult with an advanced solid tumor such as melanoma, head and neck, liver or kidney cancer. The CDR3 region has the DNA TGTGCCAGCTCACCAAACAGGGGTAGCACAGAGACCCAGTACTTC. Amino acids: CASSPNRGSTETQYF.